Below, one T cell receptor beta chain is given with its context. The antigen remains unidentified. From germline, CDR1 is SGHTA and CDR2 FQGNSA. J was trimmed by 3 bases and V by 1 base; bases with no gene match: 6. The CDR3 is made up of 16 amino acids. The data were taken from a study of CD8 T cells in ankylosing spondylitis. General study findings and limits: It appeared that ankylosing spondylitis blood was characterized by a TCR beta motif of seven or eight highly homologous variants.

It was by quantitative 5'-RACE with molecular barcodes that TCR beta libraries were made. In TCRdb, the 5' RACE reads were re-called with MiXCR into one record per CDR3 protein. Here the sample spans 390,000 or so distinct CDR3 sequences, 20% to 25% being singletons. The receptor comes from a male donor with ankylosing spondylitis. The sequencing input was blood, either unsorted or a sorted T cell fraction (not recorded which). J is TRBJ2-7 and V is TRBV7-2, with 10 bases identical to TRBD2. CDR3: CASSLGWASGSYEQYF. The CDR3 bases are TGTGCCAGCAGCTTAGGTTGGGCTAGCGGGAGCTACGAGCAGTACTTC.